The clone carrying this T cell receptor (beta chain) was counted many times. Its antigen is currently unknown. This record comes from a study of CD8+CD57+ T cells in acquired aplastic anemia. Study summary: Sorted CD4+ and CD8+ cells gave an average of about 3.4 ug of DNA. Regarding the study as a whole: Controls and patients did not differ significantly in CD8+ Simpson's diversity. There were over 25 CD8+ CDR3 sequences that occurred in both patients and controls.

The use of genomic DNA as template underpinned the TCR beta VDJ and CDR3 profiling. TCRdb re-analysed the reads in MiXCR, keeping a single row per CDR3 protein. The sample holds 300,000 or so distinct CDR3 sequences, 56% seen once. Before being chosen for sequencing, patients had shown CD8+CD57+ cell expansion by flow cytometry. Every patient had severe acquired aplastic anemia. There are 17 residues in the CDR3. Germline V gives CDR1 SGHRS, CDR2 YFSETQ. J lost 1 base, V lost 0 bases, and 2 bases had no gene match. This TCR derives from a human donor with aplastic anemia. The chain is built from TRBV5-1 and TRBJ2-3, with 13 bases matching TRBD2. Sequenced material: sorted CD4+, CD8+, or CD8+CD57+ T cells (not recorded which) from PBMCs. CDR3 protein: CASSLAGLAGGTDTQYF. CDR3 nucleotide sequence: TGCGCCAGCAGCTTGGCCGGACTAGCGGGAGGCACAGATACGCAGTATTTT. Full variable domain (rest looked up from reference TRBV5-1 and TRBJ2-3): KAGVTQTPRYLIKTRGQQVTLSCSPISGHRSVSWYQQTPGQGLQFLFEYFSETQRNKGNFPGRFSGRQFSNSRSEMNVSTLELGDSALYLCASSLAGLAGGTDTQYFGPGTRLTVL.